Listed below are T cell receptor beta chains from one sample, sequenced in a study of blood T cells in healthy people across ages. One entry per CDR3 protein results from TCRdb running MiXCR on the 5' RACE reads. This sample yields 1.5 million to 2 million distinct CDR3 sequences, of which about 32% are seen a single time; over 9% belongs to the top ten. The sample comprised blood. Source of these receptors: a woman in her 30s in good health. Both conserved end residues are trimmed from each CDR3.

length: 12; V: TRBV20-1; CDR3: SSRLPIAKNIQY
length: 9; V: TRBV20-1; CDR3: SADQYNEQY
length: 15; V: TRBV20-1; CDR3: SARVPKAGTKQGTQY
length: 13; V: TRBV18; CDR3: ASSPGLLNSYEQY
length: 14; V: TRBV20-1; CDR3: SARDPRSGGMDTQY
length: 11; V: TRBV30; CDR3: AWDGLAYNEQF
length: 11; V: TRBV4-1; CDR3: ASSQAQADTQY
length: 12; V: TRBV29-1; CDR3: SVLRDFSGDTQY
length: 15; V: TRBV20-1; CDR3: SARDLQGAYSNQPQH
length: 18; V: TRBV3-1; CDR3: ASSLGTSGGADSGANVLT
length: 14; V: TRBV2; CDR3: ASSEGGLAGGETQY
length: 14; V: TRBV7-3; CDR3: ASSLTVGCSHGAQY
length: 14; V: TRBV6-1; CDR3: ASSVNVGTGDYGYT
length: 11; V: TRBV29-1; CDR3: SVGSRRNTEAF
length: 16; V: TRBV29-1; CDR3: SVAGGLAGEGRTDTQY
length: 11; V: TRBV7-6; CDR3: ASSLDSSYERY
length: 14; V: TRBV7-2; CDR3: ASSQSPGRVSYEQY
length: 16; V: TRBV9; CDR3: ASSVESAAAASTDTQY
length: 12; V: TRBV4-1; CDR3: ASSQGFPNTEAF
length: 12; V: TRBV7-3; CDR3: ASSFSGGTGEQY
length: 13; V: TRBV3-1; CDR3: ASSHISGSSHEQY